Following are 21 T cell receptor beta chains from one sample sequenced in a study of T cells in Graves' hyperthyroidism and ophthalmopathy. Amplification targeted TCR beta CDR3 regions from RNA transcripts. The study used the HTBI primer set for a first-round RT-PCR of the TCR CDR3. TCRdb re-called the multiplex PCR reads through MiXCR, storing one row per CDR3 protein. Of about 300,000 distinct CDR3 sequences detected, 25% to 30% appear once; the ten largest clones hold about 25%. Sequenced sample: blood. These receptors came from a man aged 40-50 years with Graves' hyperthyroidism that later progressed to Graves' ophthalmopathy.

The table lists this clonotype with many counts. This CDR3 is CACTPRLAGGPRGELFF. The CDR3 nucleotides are TGTGCCTGCACCCCGAGACTAGCGGGAGGGCCTCGCGGGGAGCTGTTTTTT. This sequence joins TRBV30 and TRBJ2-2; the match to TRBD2 covers 14 bases. The CDR3 totals 17 residues. Germline assignment: CDR1 GTSNPN and CDR2 SVGIG (reference sequence). V lost 6 bases to trimming and J lost 7 bases; unmatched junction nucleotides: 13. The variable domain in full, with the rest retrieved from reference TRBV30 and TRBJ2-2, is SQTIHQWPATLVQPVGSPLSLECTVEGTSNPNLYWYRQAAGRGLQLLFYSVGIGQISSEVPQNLSASRPQDRQFILSSKKLLLSDSGFYLCACTPRLAGGPRGELFFGEGSRLTVL.

In this sample, this clonotype turned up a few times. The genes are TRBV29-1 and TRBJ1-4; D is unresolved. Trimming took off 3 bases at V and 4 bases at J, with 9 bases between the two ends. The CDR3 is 13 residues long. CDR1 and CDR2 (germline): SQVTM, ANQGSEA. CDR3 nucleotides: TGCAGCGTTGAGGCAGCGGATAATGAAAAACTGTTTTTT. Protein product: CSVEAADNEKLFF.

This clonotype has at least ten counts. This rearrangement joins TRBV2 to TRBJ2-7, with TRBD1 matching 12 bases. The CDR3 is made up of 14 amino acids. Germline V gene data show CDR1 as SNHLY and CDR2 as FYNNEI. Losses at the gene ends were 7 bases for V and 0 bases for J; bases not matched to a gene: 1. The chain's CDR3 is CASKGQGASYEQYF. In DNA form, the CDR3 reads TGTGCCAGCAAGGGACAGGGGGCCTCCTACGAGCAGTACTTC. Full variable domain (missing parts from reference TRBV2 and TRBJ2-7): EPEVTQTPSHQVTQMGQEVILRCVPISNHLYFYWYRQILGQKVEFLVSFYNNEISEKSEIFDDQFSVERPDGSNFTLKIRSTKLEDSAMYFCASKGQGASYEQYFGPGTRLTVT.

The chain carries TRBV7-6 and TRBJ2-1, with D perhaps matching TRBD2 (5 bases). The V end lost 3 bases, the J end lost 3 bases, and 15 bases lay between the germline ends. CDR1 and CDR2 from the germline V gene are SGHVS and FNYEAQ. This CDR3 is 16 amino acids long. The CDR3 loop reads CASSFLTGDYYNEQFF. As DNA, the CDR3 is TGTGCCAGCAGCTTCTTGACGGGTGACTACTACAATGAGCAGTTCTTC.

This clonotype came up many times. The chain uses TRBV9 and TRBJ1-3; no clear D. Between the trimmed V and J ends, which lost 2 bases and 0 bases, there was a span of 6 bases. CDR1 is SGDLS, CDR2 YYNGEE, per germline. The CDR3 has 14 residues. Written as DNA, the CDR3 is TGTGCCAGCAGCGTCGGAACCTCTGGAAACACCATATATTTT. Amino acid sequence: CASSVGTSGNTIYF.

The chain carries TRBV20-1 and TRBJ2-7; either TRBD1 or TRBD2 may fit D (5 bases each). Trimming pared 6 bases from V and 6 bases from J, leaving 24 bases between. Germline V gene data show CDR1 as DFQATT and CDR2 as SNEGSKA (reference sequence). The CDR3 consists of 15 residues. The CDR3 loop is CSASSSGTTLAEQYF. Here the CDR3 DNA reads TGCAGTGCCTCATCTTCCGGGACCACACTTGCCGAGCAGTACTTC.

This clonotype ranks as medium-sized. The gene calls are TRBV6-1 and TRBJ2-5; D gene ambiguous. The length of the CDR3 is 11 residues. V lost 5 bases and J 3 bases, leaving 4 bases between the germline ends. The germline CDR1 and CDR2 sequences are MNHNS and SASEGT. CDR3 coding DNA: TGTGCCAGCAGTTCCGAAGAGACCCAGTACTTC. It is translated as CASSSEETQYF.

This clonotype was observed many times. This sequence joins TRBV6-1 and TRBJ1-5; weak D call: TRBD1 (5 bases). Trimming removed 6 bases at V and 7 bases at J, with 22 bases between. CDR3 length: 16 amino acids. Germline CDR1 and CDR2: MNHNS and SASEGT. The CDR3 DNA reads as TGTGCCAGCAGCGTTAACCCAGGGCCCTCGGGGCAGCCCCAGCATTTT. This gives the protein CASSVNPGPSGQPQHF.

This clonotype has at least ten counts. V and J are TRBV28 and TRBJ2-7; perhaps TRBD1 as D (5 bases). This CDR3 is 14 amino acids long. Germline V gene data show CDR1 as MDHEN and CDR2 as SYDVKM. The V end lost 2 bases, the J end lost 4 bases, and 12 bases lay between the germline ends. The CDR3, as DNA: TGTGCCAGCAGTTTAATTGACAGCGTTTACGAGCAGTACTTC. This gives the protein CASSLIDSVYEQYF.

The sample holds many counts of this clonotype. V usage is TRBV3-1 and J usage is TRBJ1-1; TRBD1 is a possible D gene (6 bases). Between the trimmed V and J ends, which lost 7 bases and 4 bases, there was a span of 13 bases. In germline, CDR1 is LGHDT, CDR2 YNNKEL (reference sequence). This CDR3 is built from 13 residues. CDR3 residues: CASTGGGGTEAFF. The CDR3 nucleotides are TGTGCCAGCACCGGGGGCGGTGGCACTGAAGCTTTCTTT.

This clonotype was detected ten times or more. The rearrangement joins TRBV9 to TRBJ1-3; D not resolved. The CDR3 runs to 15 residues. CDR1 SGDLS and CDR2 YYNGEE come from the germline V gene. Trimming left V 3 bases short and J 0 bases short, with 10 bases between. CDR3 region: CASSALNISGNTIYF. The CDR3 DNA follows: TGTGCCAGCAGCGCGCTAAATATCTCTGGAAACACCATATATTTT.

The chain uses TRBV28 and TRBJ2-5; TRBD2 matches 7 bases. The CDR3 loop spans 14 amino acids. After removal of 3 bases from V and 5 bases from J, the junction contained 6 bases not matched to a gene. The V gene's germline CDR1 is MDHEN and CDR2 SYDVKM. CDR3 coding DNA: TGTGCCAGCAGTTTCCGCGGGAGTGGGGAGACCCAGTACTTC. It encodes CASSFRGSGETQYF.

This clonotype occurred many times. The V gene is TRBV12-3 or TRBV12-4, the J gene TRBJ2-7; D is unclear. V dropped 1 base and J dropped 2 bases, with 9 bases sitting between them. This CDR3 comprises 14 residues. The CDR3: CASSLVPDTYEQYF. Written as DNA, the CDR3 is TGTGCCAGCAGTTTAGTTCCGGATACCTACGAGCAGTACTTC.

The V call is TRBV30, the J call TRBJ1-2; TRBD1 might be the D (6 bases). The germline V and J ends were trimmed by 0 bases and 4 bases, with 15 bases remaining between them. Germline-derived CDR1 and CDR2 are GTSNPN and SVGIG (reference sequence). The CDR3 covers 15 residues. CDR3 protein: CAWSVLRGLSYGYTF. CDR3 bases: TGTGCCTGGAGTGTACTCCGGGGGCTGAGCTATGGCTACACCTTC.

The J gene is TRBJ2-7, the V gene TRBV15; the D gene is possibly TRBD2 (7 bases). CDR1 and CDR2 from the germline V gene are LNHNV and YYDKDF (reference sequence). Trimming removed 0 bases at V and 2 bases at J, with 23 bases between. This CDR3 is 19 amino acids long. CDR3: CATSRETGTGGRSPYEQYF. The CDR3 DNA is TGTGCCACCAGCAGAGAGACAGGCACAGGCGGGAGATCGCCCTACGAGCAGTACTTC.

This clonotype was counted ten times or more. The chain couples TRBV6-5 to TRBJ1-2; TRBD1 matches at 10 bases. This CDR3 comprises 15 residues. Trimming at V came to 4 bases and at J to 7 bases, leaving 9 bases not matched to a gene. Germline loops: CDR1 MNHEY, CDR2 SVGAGI. CDR3 region: CASSSSGTGVVGYTF. CDR3 bases: TGTGCCAGCAGTTCTTCCGGGACAGGGGTTGTTGGCTACACCTTC.

V gene TRBV30 combines with J gene TRBJ2-4; D not resolved. CDR3 length: 17 residues. Germline CDR1 reads GTSNPN; CDR2 reads SVGIG (reference sequence). Trimming took 3 bases from V and 1 from J, leaving 19 bases between them. Written as DNA, the CDR3 is TGTGCCTGGAGCCTCGGTTTGGGCAGCCGGGCCAAAAACATTCAGTACTTC. Its protein is CAWSLGLGSRAKNIQYF.

This clonotype was recorded many times. This chain's CDR3 is CASSSATGGFEETQYF. The DNA for the CDR3 is TGTGCCAGCAGTTCCGCCACAGGGGGTTTTGAAGAGACCCAGTACTTC. V is TRBV6-5 and J is TRBJ2-5; 8 bases are a match to TRBD1. J gave up 3 bases and V 4 bases, and 10 bases lay outside the gene matches. The V gene's germline CDR1 is MNHEY and CDR2 SVGAGI. The CDR3 runs to 16 residues.

The chain has TRBV6-1 and TRBJ2-7, with D possibly being TRBD1 (6 bases). The CDR3 sequence is 15 residues long. The V end lost 7 bases, the J end lost 0 bases, and 16 bases lay between the germline ends. CDR1 is MNHNS and CDR2 is SASEGT in the germline V gene. This CDR3 reads CASTRWGQGSYEQYF. CDR3 bases: TGTGCCAGCACACGGTGGGGGCAGGGCTCCTACGAGCAGTACTTC.

This clonotype showed up many times. The chain employs TRBV9 and TRBJ2-2; TRBD2 aligns across 9 bases. Looked up from germline, CDR1 is SGDLS and CDR2 is YYNGEE. V lost 2 bases and J lost 7; bases outside the gene matches: 9. The CDR3 covers 16 residues. The CDR3 here is CASSVLSGSSVGELFF. CDR3 nucleotides: TGTGCCAGCAGCGTGCTTAGCGGGAGTTCTGTCGGGGAGCTGTTTTTT.

This clonotype came up many times. The chain carries TRBV28 and TRBJ2-5, with D hard to call. V gave up 3 bases and J gave up 5 bases, with 22 bases separating them. The CDR3 totals 17 residues. Germline lookup yields CDR1 MDHEN and CDR2 SYDVKM. The CDR3 sequence is CASSFFWLRHHAETQYF. CDR3 DNA sequence: TGTGCCAGCAGTTTTTTTTGGTTGAGACACCACGCGGAGACCCAGTACTTC.